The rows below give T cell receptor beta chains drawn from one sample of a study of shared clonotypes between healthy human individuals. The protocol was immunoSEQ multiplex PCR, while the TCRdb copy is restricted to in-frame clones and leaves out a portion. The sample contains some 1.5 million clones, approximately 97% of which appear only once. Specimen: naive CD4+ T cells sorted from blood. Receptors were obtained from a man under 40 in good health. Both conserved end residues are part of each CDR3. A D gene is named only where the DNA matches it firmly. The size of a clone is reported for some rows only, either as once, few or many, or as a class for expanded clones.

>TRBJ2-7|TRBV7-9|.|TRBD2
CASSASGTSSEQYF
TGTGCCAGCAGCGCCTCCGGGACTAGCTCCGAGCAGTACTTC
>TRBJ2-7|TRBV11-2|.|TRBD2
CASTITSGRRYEQYF
TGTGCCAGCACTATTACTAGCGGGAGGAGGTACGAGCAGTACTTC
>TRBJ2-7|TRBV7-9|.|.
CASSYPGSYEQYF
TGTGCCAGCAGCTACCCAGGCTCCTACGAGCAGTACTTC
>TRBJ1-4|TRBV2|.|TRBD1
CASSASGGQGRLFF
TGTGCCAGCAGTGCATCAGGGGGCCAAGGTAGACTGTTTTTT
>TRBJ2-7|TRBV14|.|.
CASSQDRISYEQYF
TGTGCCAGCAGCCAAGACAGAATCTCCTACGAGCAGTACTTC
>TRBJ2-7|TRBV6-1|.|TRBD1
CASSRGRFDEQYF
TGTGCCAGCAGCAGGGGGCGATTTGACGAGCAGTACTTC
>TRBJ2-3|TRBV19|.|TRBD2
CASSTETSGRAPDTQYF
TGTGCCAGTAGTACCGAGACTAGCGGGAGGGCCCCAGATACGCAGTATTTT
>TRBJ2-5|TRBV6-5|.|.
CASSYRRQETQYF
TGTGCCAGCAGTTACAGACGCCAAGAGACCCAGTACTTC
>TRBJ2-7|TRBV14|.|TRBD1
CASSQGMVPGQVSYEQYF
TGTGCCAGCAGCCAAGGTATGGTACCGGGACAGGTCTCCTACGAGCAGTACTTC
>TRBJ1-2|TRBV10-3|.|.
CAISDPQGRGKNYGYTF
TGTGCCATCAGTGATCCGCAGGGGAGGGGAAAAAACTATGGCTACACCTTC
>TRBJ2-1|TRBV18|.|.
CASSPRGGSYNEQFF
TGTGCCAGCTCACCAAGGGGGGGATCCTACAATGAGCAGTTCTTC
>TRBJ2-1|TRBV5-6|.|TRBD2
CASSLRTSGRLDNEQFF
TGTGCCAGCAGCCTTAGGACTAGCGGGAGGCTGGACAATGAGCAGTTCTTC
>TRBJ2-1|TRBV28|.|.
CASSPPATNEQFF
TGTGCCAGCAGCCCCCCAGCTACTAATGAGCAGTTCTTC
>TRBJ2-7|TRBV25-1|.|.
CASSELPNYEQYF
TGTGCCAGCAGTGAATTACCCAACTACGAGCAGTACTTC
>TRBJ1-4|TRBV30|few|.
CAWRAGPNEKLFF
TGTGCCTGGAGAGCAGGGCCAAATGAAAAACTGTTTTTT
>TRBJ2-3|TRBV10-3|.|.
CAIRVRGRGTDTQYF
TGTGCCATCAGAGTCCGTGGCAGGGGAACAGATACGCAGTATTTT
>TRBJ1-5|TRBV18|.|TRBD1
CASRGTGGVSQPQHF
TGTGCCAGCCGGGGGACAGGGGGGGTCAGTCAGCCCCAGCATTTT
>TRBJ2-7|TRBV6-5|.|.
CASSYIGSANYEQYF
TGTGCCAGCAGTTACATAGGGTCCGCTAACTACGAGCAGTACTTC
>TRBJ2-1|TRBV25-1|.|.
CASSDLQGRTDNEQFF
TGTGCCAGCAGTGATCTTCAGGGGCGCACGGACAATGAGCAGTTCTTC
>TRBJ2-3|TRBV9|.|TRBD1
CASSVASRGRTDTQYF
TGTGCCAGCAGCGTAGCTTCCAGGGGGCGTACAGATACGCAGTATTTT
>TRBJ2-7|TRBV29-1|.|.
CSVEAFGTGSYEQYF
TGCAGCGTTGAGGCGTTCGGGACTGGATCCTACGAGCAGTACTTC
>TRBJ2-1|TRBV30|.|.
CAWRQGGTRGEQFF
TGTGCCTGGAGGCAGGGGGGGACACGGGGTGAGCAGTTCTTC
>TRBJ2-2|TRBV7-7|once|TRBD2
CASSRGTSGMSGELFF
TGTGCTAGCAGCCGTGGGACTAGCGGGATGTCTGGGGAGCTGTTTTTT
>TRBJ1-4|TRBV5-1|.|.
CASSLVGQRRLFF
TGCGCCAGCAGCTTGGTTGGGCAAAGGAGACTGTTTTTT
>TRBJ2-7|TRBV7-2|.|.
CASSLRHQPRLYEQYF
TGTGCCAGCAGCTTACGGCATCAGCCCAGACTCTACGAGCAGTACTTC
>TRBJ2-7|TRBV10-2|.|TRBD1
CASSPGQSYEQYF
TGCGCCAGCAGTCCGGGACAGTCCTACGAGCAGTACTTC
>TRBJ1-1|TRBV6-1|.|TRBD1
CASTLDRGNTEAFF
TGTGCCAGCACCCTCGACAGGGGTAACACTGAAGCTTTCTTT
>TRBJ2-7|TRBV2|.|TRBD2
CASSNPSGTYEQYF
TGTGCCAGCAGCAACCCTAGCGGAACCTACGAGCAGTACTTC
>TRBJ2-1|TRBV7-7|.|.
CASSLVSGAGDLFF
TGTGCTAGCAGCTTAGTTAGTGGGGCAGGAGACCTGTTCTTC
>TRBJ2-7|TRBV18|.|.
CASSPVLAHYEQYF
TGTGCCAGCTCACCAGTATTAGCTCACTACGAGCAGTACTTC
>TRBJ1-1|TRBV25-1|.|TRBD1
CASSPPTGGYTEAFF
TGTGCCAGCAGTCCCCCTACAGGGGGGTACACTGAAGCTTTCTTT
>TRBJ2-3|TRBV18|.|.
CASSSTHTDTQYF
TGTGCCAGCTCATCAACCCATACGGATACGCAGTATTTT
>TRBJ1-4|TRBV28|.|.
CASSFEQLPEKLFF
TGTGCCAGCAGTTTTGAGCAGTTACCTGAAAAACTGTTTTTT
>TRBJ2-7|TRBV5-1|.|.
CASSLGGSSSYEQYF
TGCGCCAGCAGCTTGGGCGGAAGTAGCTCCTACGAGCAGTACTTC
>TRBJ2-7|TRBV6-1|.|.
CASILGSRAHEQYF
TGTGCCAGCATTCTCGGTAGTCGGGCCCACGAGCAGTACTTC
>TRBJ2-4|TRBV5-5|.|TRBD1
CASSQEGAGAKNIQYF
TGTGCCAGCAGCCAAGAGGGGGCAGGGGCCAAAAACATTCAGTACTTC
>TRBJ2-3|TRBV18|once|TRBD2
CASSPLRGALADTQYF
TGTGCCAGCTCACCATTGCGGGGGGCTCTTGCAGATACGCAGTATTTT
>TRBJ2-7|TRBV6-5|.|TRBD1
CASSYTGTGVNEQYF
TGTGCCAGCAGTTACACGGGGACAGGGGTTAACGAGCAGTACTTC
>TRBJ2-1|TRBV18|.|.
CASSPWTNPNYEQFF
TGTGCCAGCTCACCCTGGACTAACCCTAATTATGAGCAGTTCTTC
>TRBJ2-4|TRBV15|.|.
CATRGGVSKNIQYF
TGTGCCACCCGAGGTGGGGTTTCCAAAAACATTCAGTACTTC
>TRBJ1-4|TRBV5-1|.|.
CASSLGWLANEKLFF
TGCGCCAGCAGCTTGGGTTGGCTAGCCAACGAAAAACTGTTTTTT
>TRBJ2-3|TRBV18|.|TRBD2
CASSPLGASGKSTDTQYF
TGTGCCAGCTCACCACTCGGTGCTAGCGGGAAGAGCACAGATACGCAGTATTTT
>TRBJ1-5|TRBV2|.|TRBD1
CASSDIQGYSNQPQHF
TGTGCCAGCAGTGACATACAGGGGTATAGCAATCAGCCCCAGCATTTT
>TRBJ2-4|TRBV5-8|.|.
CASSSRGRKNIQYF
TGTGCCAGCAGCTCGCGGGGCCGCAAAAACATTCAGTACTTC
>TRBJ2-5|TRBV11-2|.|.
CASSLKGGIYETQYF
TGTGCCAGCAGCTTAAAGGGCGGAATTTATGAGACCCAGTACTTC
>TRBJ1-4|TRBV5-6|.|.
CASSLLRGGGATNEKLFF
TGTGCCAGCAGCTTGTTGCGAGGAGGAGGCGCAACTAATGAAAAACTGTTTTTT
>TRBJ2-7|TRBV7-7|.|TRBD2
CASSLGLAYEQYF
TGTGCTAGCAGTTTAGGACTAGCCTACGAGCAGTACTTC
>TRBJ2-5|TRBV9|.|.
CASSVGSWGTQYF
TGTGCCAGCAGCGTAGGATCCTGGGGGACCCAGTACTTC
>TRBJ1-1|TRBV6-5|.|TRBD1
CASKKGVTGGTEAFF
TGTGCCAGCAAAAAGGGGGTGACAGGGGGCACTGAAGCTTTCTTT
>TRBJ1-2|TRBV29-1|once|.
CSVDAVNYGYTF
TGCAGCGTTGATGCCGTAAACTATGGCTACACCTTC